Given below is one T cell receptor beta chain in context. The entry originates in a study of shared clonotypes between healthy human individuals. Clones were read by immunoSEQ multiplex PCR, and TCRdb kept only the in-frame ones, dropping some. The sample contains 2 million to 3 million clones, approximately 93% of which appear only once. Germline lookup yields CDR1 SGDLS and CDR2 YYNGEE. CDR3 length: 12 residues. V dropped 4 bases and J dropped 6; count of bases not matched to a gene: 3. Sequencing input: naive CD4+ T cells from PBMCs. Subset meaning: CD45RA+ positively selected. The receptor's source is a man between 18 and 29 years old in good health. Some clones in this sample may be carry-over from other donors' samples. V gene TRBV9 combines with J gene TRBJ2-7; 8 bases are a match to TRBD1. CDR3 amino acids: CASSPGQGEQYF. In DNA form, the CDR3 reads TGTGCCAGCAGCCCCGGACAGGGCGAGCAGTACTTC.